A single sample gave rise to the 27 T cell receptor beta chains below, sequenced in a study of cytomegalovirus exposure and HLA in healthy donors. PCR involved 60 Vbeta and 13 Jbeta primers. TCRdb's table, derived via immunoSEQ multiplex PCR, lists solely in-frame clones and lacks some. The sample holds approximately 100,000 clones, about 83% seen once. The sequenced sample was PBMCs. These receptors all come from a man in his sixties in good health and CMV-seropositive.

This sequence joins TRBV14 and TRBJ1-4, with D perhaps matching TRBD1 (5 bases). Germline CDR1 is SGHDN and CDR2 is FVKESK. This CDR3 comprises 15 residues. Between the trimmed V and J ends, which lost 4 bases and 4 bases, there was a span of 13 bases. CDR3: CASSRRWGDNEKLFF. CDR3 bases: TGTGCCAGCAGCCGACGGTGGGGGGATAATGAAAAACTGTTTTTT.

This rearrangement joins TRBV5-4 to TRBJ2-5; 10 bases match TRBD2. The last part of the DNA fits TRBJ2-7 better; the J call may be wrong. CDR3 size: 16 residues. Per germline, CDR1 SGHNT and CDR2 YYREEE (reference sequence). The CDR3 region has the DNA TGTGCCAGCAGCCTTGCCTCGGCTAGCGGGGGTTACGAGCAGTACTTC. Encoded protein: CASSLASASGGYEQYF.

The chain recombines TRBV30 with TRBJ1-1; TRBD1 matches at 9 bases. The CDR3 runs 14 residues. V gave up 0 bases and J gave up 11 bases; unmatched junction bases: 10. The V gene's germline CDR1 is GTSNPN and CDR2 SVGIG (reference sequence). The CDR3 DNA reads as TGTGCCTGGAGTGTACTCGGGGGACAGGGATATGCTTTCTTT. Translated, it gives CAWSVLGGQGYAFF.

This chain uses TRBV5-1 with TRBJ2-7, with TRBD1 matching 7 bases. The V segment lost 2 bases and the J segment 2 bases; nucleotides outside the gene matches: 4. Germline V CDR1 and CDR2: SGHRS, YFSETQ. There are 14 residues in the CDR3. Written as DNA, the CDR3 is TGCGCCAGCAGCTTTGGGGACAGAGCCTACGAGCAGTACTTC. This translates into CASSFGDRAYEQYF.

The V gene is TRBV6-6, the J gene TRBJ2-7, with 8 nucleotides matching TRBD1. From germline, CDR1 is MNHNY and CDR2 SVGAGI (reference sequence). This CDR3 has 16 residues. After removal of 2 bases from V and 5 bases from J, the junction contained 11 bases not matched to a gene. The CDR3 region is CASSYAGTGPRNEQYF. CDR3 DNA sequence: TGTGCCAGCAGTTACGCCGGGACAGGCCCCCGTAACGAGCAGTACTTC.

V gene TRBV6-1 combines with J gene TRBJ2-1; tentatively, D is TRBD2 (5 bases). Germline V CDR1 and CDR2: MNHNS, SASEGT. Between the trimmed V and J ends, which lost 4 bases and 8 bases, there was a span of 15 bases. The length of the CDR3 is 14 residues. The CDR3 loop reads CASSAPGRGDEQFF. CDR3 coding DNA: TGTGCCAGCAGTGCTCCGGGAAGAGGCGATGAGCAGTTCTTC.

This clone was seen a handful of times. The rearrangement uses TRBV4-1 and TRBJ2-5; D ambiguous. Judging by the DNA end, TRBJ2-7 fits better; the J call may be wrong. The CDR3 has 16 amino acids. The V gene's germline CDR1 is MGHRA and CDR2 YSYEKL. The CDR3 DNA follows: TGCGCCAGCAGCCAAGATCGTTTAGTCTCGTCCTACGAGCAGTACTTC. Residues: CASSQDRLVSSYEQYF.

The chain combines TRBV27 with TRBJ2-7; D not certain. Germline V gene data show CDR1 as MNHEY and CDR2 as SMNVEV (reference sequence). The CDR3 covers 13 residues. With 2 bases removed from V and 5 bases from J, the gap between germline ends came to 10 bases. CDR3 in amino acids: CASSLGWAHEQYF. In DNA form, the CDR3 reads TGTGCCAGCAGTTTAGGGTGGGCCCACGAGCAGTACTTC.

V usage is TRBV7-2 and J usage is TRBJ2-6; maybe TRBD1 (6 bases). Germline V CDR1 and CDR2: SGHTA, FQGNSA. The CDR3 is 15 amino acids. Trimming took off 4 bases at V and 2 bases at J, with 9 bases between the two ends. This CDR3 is CASSSGVAGANVLTF. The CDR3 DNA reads TGTGCCAGCAGCTCAGGGGTAGCTGGGGCCAACGTCCTGACTTTC.

CDR3 sequence reads: CASSYNRGRIRTGELFF. The CDR3 DNA sequence: TGTGCCAGCAGCTACAACAGGGGGCGAATTAGGACCGGGGAGCTGTTTTTT. The rearrangement joins TRBV27 to TRBJ2-2; 9 positions agree with TRBD1. V was pared by 6 bases and J by 5 bases, with 13 bases of the junction left unmatched. The length of the CDR3 is 17 residues. The germline CDR1 and CDR2 sequences are MNHEY and SMNVEV (reference sequence).

DNA of the CDR3: TGTGCCAGCTCACCCTCAAAACAGGGAAACACTGAAGCTTTCTTT. This sequence encodes CASSPSKQGNTEAFF. J is TRBJ1-1 and V is TRBV18; tentatively, D is TRBD1 (6 bases). The germline gives CDR1 KGHSH, CDR2 LQKENI. V was clipped by 3 bases and J by 2 bases, with 13 bases between them. The CDR3 runs 15 residues.

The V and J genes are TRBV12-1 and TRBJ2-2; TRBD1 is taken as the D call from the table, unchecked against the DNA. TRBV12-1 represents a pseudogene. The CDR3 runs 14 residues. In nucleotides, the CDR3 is TGTGCCAGCAGCTTCGTTGGGGGCGCCGGGGAGCTGTTTTTT. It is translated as CASSFVGGAGELFF.

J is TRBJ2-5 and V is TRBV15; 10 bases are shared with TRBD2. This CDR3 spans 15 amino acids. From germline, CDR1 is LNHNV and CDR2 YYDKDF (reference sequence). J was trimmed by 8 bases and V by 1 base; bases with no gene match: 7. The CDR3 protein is CATSRVIAGGPTQYF. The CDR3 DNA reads TGTGCCACCAGCAGAGTTATAGCGGGGGGCCCTACCCAGTACTTC. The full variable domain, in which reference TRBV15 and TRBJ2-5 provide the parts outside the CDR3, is DAMVIQNPRYQVTQFGKPVTLSCSQTLNHNVMYWYQQKSSQAPKLLFHYYDKDFNNEADTPDNFQSRRPNTSFCFLDIRSPGLGDTAMYLCATSRVIAGGPTQYFGPGTRLLVL.

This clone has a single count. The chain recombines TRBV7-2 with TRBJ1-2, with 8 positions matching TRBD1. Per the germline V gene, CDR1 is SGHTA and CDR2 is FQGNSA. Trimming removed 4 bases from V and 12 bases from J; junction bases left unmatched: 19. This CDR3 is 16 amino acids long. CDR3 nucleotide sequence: TGTGCCAGCAGCTCGGACAGGGTAAGGTCGACGAGAGGCCACACCTTC. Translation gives CASSSDRVRSTRGHTF.

The CDR3 reads CASSGRGAGGVNIQYF. The CDR3 nucleotides are TGTGCCAGCAGCGGAAGAGGGGCAGGGGGTGTGAACATTCAGTACTTC. The chain carries TRBV9 and TRBJ2-4; TRBD1 matches 7 bases. After removal of 3 bases from V and 7 bases from J, the junction contained 13 bases not matched to a gene. Germline-derived CDR1 and CDR2 are SGDLS and YYNGEE. This CDR3 contains 16 residues.

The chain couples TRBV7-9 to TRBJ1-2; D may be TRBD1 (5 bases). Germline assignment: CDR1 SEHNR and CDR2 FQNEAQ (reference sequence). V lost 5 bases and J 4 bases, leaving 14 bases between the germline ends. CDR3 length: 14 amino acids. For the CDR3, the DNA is TGTGCCAGCAGCCCCAGGGAGGGAAGCTATGGCTACACCTTC. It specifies CASSPREGSYGYTF.

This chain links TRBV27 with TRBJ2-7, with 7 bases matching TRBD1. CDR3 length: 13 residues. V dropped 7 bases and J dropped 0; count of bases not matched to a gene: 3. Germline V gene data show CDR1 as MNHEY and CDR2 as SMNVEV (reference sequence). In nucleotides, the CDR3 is TGTGCCAGCATGGACAGGTTCTCCTACGAGCAGTACTTC. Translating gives CASMDRFSYEQYF.

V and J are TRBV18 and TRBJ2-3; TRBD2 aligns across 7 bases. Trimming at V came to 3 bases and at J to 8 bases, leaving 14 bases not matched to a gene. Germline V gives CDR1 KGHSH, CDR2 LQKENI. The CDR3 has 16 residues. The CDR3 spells CASSPDPGGPTATQYF. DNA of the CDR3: TGTGCCAGCTCACCCGACCCGGGAGGCCCGACCGCTACGCAGTATTTT.

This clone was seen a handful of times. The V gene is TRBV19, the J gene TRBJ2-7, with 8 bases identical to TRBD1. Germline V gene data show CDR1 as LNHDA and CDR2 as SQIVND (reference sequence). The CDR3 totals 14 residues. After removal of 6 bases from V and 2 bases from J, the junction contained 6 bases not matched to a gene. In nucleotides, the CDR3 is TGTGCCAGTAGCGGGAAGACAGGGGCCTACGAGCAGTACTTC. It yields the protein CASSGKTGAYEQYF.

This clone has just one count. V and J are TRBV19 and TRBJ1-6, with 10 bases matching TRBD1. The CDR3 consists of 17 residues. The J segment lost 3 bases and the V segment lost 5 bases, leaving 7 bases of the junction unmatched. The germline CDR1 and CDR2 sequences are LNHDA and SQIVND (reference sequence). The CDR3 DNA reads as TGTGCCAGTAGTTCCCCGACAGGGGGCATCTATAATTCACCCCTCCACTTT. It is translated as CASSSPTGGIYNSPLHF.

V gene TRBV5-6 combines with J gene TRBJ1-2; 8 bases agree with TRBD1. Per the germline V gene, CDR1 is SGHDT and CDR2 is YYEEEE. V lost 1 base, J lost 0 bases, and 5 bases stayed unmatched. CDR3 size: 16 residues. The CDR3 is CASSLSDRGTNYGYTF. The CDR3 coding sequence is TGTGCCAGCAGCTTGTCTGACAGGGGCACTAACTATGGCTACACCTTC.

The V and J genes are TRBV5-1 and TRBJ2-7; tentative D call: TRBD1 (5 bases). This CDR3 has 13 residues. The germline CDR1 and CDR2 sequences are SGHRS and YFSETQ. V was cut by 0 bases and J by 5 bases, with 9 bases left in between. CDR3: CASSLERGDEQYF. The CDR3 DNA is TGCGCCAGCAGCTTGGAAAGGGGCGACGAGCAGTACTTC.

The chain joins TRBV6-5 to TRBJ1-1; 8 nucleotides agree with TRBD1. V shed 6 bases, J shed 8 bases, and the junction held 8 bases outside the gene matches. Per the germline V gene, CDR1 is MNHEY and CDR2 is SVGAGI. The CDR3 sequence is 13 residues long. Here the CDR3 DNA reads TGTGCCAGCAGCGCCGGACAGGGCTACGAAGCTTTCTTT. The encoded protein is CASSAGQGYEAFF.

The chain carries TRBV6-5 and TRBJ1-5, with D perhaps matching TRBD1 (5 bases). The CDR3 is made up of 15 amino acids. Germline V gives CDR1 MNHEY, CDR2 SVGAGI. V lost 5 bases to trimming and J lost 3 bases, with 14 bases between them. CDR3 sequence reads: CASSKGEMPNQPQHF. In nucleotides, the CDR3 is TGTGCCAGCAGTAAAGGGGAAATGCCCAATCAGCCCCAGCATTTT.

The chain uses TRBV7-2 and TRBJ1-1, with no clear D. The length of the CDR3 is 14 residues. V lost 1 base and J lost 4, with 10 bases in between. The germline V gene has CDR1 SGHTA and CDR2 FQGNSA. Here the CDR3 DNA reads TGTGCCAGCAGCTTAGGACTCGCGGGCACTGAAGCTTTCTTT. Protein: CASSLGLAGTEAFF.

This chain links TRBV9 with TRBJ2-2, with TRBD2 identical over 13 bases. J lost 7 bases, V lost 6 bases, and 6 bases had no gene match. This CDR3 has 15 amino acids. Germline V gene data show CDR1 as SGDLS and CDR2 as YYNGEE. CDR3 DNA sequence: TGTGCCAGCACCCGACTAGCGGGGGGAGTCGGGGAGCTGTTTTTT. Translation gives CASTRLAGGVGELFF.

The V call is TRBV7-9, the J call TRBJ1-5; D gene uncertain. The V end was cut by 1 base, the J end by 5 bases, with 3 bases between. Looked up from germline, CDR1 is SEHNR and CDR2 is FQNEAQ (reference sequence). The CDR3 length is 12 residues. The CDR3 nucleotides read TGTGCCAGCAGCTTAGGAGATCAGCCCCAGCATTTT. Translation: CASSLGDQPQHF.